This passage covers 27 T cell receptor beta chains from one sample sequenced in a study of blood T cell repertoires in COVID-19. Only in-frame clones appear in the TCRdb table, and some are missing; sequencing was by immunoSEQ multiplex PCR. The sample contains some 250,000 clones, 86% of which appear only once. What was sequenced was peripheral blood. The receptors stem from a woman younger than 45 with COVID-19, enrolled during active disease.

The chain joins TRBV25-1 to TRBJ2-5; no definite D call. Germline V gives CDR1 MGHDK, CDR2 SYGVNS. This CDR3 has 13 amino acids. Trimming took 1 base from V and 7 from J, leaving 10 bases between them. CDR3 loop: CASSEWASTTQYF. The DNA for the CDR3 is TGTGCCAGCAGTGAATGGGCTTCGACGACCCAGTACTTC.

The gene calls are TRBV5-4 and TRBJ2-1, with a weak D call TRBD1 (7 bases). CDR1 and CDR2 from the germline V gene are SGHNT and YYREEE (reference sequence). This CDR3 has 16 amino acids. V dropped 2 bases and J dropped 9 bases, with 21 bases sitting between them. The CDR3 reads CASSLAGQGGRGEQFF. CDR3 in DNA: TGTGCCAGCAGCTTAGCCGGGCAGGGGGGTCGAGGTGAGCAGTTCTTC.

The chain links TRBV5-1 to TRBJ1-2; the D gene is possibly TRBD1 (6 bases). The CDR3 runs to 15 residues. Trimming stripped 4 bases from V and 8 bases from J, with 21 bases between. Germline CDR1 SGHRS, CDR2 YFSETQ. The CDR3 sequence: CASSRTARGRDGYTF. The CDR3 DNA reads TGCGCCAGCAGCCGGACCGCCAGGGGCCGGGACGGCTACACCTTC.

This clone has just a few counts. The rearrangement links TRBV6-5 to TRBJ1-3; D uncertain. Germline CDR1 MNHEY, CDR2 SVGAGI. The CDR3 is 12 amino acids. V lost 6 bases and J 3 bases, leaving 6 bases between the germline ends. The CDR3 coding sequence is TGTGCCAGCAGCACCGGTGGAAACACCATATATTTT. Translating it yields CASSTGGNTIYF.

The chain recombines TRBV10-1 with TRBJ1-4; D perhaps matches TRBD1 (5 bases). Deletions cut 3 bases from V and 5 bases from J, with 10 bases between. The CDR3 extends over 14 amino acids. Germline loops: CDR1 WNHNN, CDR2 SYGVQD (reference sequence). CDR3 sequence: CASSDGGTNEKLFF. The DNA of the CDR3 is TGCGCCAGCAGTGACGGGGGGACGAATGAAAAACTGTTTTTT.

The CDR3 spells CASSFGVGYEQYF. The DNA of the CDR3 is TGTGCCAGCAGCTTCGGGGTGGGCTACGAGCAGTACTTC. This rearrangement joins TRBV5-8 to TRBJ2-7; D may be TRBD2 (5 bases). The CDR3 sequence is 13 residues long. Looked up from germline, CDR1 is SGHTS and CDR2 is YDEGEE. V was shortened by 2 bases and J by 3 bases, with 9 bases between the two germline ends. The full variable domain, rest sourced from reference TRBV5-8 and TRBJ2-7, is EAGVTQSPTHLIKTRGQQATLRCSPISGHTSVYWYQQALGLGLQFLLWYDEGEERNRGNFPPRFSGRQFPNYSSELNVNALELEDSALYLCASSFGVGYEQYFGPGTRLTVT.

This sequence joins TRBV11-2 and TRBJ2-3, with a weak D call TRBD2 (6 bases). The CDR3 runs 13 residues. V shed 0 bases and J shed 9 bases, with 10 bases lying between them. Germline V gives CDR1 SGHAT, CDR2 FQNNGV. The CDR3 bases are TGTGCCAGCAGCTTAGATCGGCGGGGAACGCAGTATTTT. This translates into CASSLDRRGTQYF.

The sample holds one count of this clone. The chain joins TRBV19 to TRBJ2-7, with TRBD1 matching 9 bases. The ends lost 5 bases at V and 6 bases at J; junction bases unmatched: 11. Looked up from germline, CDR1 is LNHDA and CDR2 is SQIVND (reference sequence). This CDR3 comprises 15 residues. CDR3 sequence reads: CASSPGQGSTSEQYF. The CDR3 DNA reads TGTGCCAGTAGTCCAGGACAGGGGAGCACCTCCGAGCAGTACTTC.

The CDR3 DNA is TGTGCCAGCAGCCCTTTCGGGACTTATGCCAATGAGCAGTTCTTC. Amino acids: CASSPFGTYANEQFF. The V call is TRBV13, the J call TRBJ2-1, with D tentatively TRBD2 (6 bases). CDR3 length equals 15 residues. Germline CDR1 reads PRHDT; CDR2 reads FYEKMQ (reference sequence). The ends were cut back, 5 bases at V and 6 bases at J, with 17 bases in the middle.

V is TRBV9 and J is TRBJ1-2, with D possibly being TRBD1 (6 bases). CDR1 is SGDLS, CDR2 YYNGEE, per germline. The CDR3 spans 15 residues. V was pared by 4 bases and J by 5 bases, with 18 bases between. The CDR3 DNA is TGTGCCAGCAGCCCTAGGGGGGGTAAGGGGTATGGCTACACCTTC. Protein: CASSPRGGKGYGYTF. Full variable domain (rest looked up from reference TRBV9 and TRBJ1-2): DSGVTQTPKHLITATGQRVTLRCSPRSGDLSVYWYQQSLDQGLQFLIQYYNGEERAKGNILERFSAQQFPDLHSELNLSSLELGDSALYFCASSPRGGKGYGYTFGSGTRLTVV.

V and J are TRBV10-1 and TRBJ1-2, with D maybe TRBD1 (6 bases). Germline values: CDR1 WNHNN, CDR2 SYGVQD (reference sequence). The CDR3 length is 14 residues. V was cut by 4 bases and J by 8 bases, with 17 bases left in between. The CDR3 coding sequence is TGCGCCAGCAGTGCTGGACAGAACGCCTACGGCTACACCTTC. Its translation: CASSAGQNAYGYTF.

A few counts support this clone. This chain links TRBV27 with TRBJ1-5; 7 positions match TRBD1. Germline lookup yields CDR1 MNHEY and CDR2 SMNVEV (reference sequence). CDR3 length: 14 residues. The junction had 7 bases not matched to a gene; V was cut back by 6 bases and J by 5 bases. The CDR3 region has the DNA TGTGCCAGCAGCGATGGACAGGTACATCAGCCCCAGCATTTT. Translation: CASSDGQVHQPQHF.

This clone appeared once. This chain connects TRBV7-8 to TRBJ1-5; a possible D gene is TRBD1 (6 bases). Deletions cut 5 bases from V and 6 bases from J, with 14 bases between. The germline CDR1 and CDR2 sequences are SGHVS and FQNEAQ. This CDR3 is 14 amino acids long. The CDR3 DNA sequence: TGTGCCAGCAGCGACCAGGGGCCGTTTCAGCCCCAGCATTTT. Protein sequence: CASSDQGPFQPQHF.

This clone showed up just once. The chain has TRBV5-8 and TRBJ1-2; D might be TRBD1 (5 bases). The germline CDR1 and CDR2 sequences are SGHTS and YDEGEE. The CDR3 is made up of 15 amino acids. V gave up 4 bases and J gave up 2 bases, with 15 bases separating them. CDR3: CASSRDGRNNYGYTF. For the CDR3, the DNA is TGTGCCAGCAGCCGGGACGGGAGGAACAACTATGGCTACACCTTC.

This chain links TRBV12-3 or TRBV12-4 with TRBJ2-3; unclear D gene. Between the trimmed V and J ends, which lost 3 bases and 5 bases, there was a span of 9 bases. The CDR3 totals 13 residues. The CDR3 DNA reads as TGTGCCAGCAGTTTTCGAGGTCGAGATACGCAGTATTTT. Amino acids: CASSFRGRDTQYF.

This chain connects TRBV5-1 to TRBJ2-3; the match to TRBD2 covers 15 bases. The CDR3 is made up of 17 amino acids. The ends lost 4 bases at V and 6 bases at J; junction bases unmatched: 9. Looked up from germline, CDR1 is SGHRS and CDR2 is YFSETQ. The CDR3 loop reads CASSPRTSGGAWDTQYF. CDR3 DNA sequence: TGCGCCAGCAGCCCGAGGACTAGCGGGGGGGCGTGGGATACGCAGTATTTT.

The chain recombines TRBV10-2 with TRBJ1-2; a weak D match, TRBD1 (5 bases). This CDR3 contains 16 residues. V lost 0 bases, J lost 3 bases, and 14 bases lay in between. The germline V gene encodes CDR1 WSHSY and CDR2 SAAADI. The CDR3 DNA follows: TGCGCCAGCAGTGAGTCCCCGGGGGGGACCGACTATGGCTACACCTTC. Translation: CASSESPGGTDYGYTF.

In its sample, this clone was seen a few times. As DNA, the CDR3 is TGTGCCACCAGCAGAGATCGGGGAAGTGGAAACACCATATATTTT. Protein product: CATSRDRGSGNTIYF. The chain is built from TRBV15 and TRBJ1-3; no firm D call. The CDR3 spans 15 residues. The V and J ends lost 0 bases and 3 bases respectively, with 9 bases between them. Germline assignment: CDR1 LNHNV and CDR2 YYDKDF (reference sequence).

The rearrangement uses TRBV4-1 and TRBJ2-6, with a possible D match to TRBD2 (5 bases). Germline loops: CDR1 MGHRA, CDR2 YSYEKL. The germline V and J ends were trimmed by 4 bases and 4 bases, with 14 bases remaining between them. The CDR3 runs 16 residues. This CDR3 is CASSPYRGDGANVLTF. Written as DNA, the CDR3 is TGCGCCAGCAGCCCTTATCGGGGAGACGGGGCCAACGTCCTGACTTTC.

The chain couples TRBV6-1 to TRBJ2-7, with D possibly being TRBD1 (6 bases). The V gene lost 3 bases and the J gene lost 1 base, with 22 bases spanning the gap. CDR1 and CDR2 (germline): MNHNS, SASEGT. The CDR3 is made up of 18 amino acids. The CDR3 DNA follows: TGTGCCAGCAGTGATTCGAGTTTCGGGACACAATATTCCTACGAGCAGTACTTC. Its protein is CASSDSSFGTQYSYEQYF.

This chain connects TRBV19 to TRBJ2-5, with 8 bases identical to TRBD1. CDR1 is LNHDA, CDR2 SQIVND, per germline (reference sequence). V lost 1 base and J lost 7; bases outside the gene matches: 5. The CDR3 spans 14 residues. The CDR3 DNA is TGTGCCAGTAGTATAGGGACAGGGTATGGGACCCAGTACTTC. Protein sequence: CASSIGTGYGTQYF.

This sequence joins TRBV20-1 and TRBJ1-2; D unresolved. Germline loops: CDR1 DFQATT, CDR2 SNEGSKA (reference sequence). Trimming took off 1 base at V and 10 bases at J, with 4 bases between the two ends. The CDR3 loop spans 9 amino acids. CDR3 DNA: TGCAGTGCTAGAGGTTACTACACCTTC. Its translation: CSARGYYTF.

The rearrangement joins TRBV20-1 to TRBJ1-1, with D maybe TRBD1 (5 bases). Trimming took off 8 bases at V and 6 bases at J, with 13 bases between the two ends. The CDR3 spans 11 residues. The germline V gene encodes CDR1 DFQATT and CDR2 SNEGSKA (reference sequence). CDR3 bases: TGCAGTATTACAGGTCGCGCTGAAGCTTTCTTT. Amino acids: CSITGRAEAFF.

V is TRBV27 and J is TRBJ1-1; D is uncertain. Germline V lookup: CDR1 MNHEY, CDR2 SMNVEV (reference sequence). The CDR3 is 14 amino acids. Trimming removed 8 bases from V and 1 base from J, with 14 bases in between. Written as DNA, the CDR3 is TGTGCCAGCGCTTTTAGAAGAGGGAACACTGAAGCTTTCTTT. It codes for CASAFRRGNTEAFF.

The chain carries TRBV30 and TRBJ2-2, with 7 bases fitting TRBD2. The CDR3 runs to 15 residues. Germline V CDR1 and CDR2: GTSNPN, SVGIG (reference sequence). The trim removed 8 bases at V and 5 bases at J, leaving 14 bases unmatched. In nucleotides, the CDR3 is TGTGCCGGGGTTCGGTGGAGCGGGGTGACCGGGGAGCTGTTTTTT. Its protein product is CAGVRWSGVTGELFF.

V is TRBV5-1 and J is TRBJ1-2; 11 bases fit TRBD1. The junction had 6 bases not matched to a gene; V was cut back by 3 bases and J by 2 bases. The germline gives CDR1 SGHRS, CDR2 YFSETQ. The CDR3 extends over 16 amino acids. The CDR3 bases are TGCGCCAGCAGCTCGGACAGGGGGCGCGGCAACTATGGCTACACCTTC. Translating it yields CASSSDRGRGNYGYTF.

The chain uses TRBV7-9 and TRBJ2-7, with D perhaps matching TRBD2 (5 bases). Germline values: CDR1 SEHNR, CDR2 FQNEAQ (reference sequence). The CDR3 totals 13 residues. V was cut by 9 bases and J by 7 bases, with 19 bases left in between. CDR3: CASLSGYEGEQYF. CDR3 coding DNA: TGTGCCAGTCTCTCGGGGTATGAAGGGGAGCAGTACTTC.